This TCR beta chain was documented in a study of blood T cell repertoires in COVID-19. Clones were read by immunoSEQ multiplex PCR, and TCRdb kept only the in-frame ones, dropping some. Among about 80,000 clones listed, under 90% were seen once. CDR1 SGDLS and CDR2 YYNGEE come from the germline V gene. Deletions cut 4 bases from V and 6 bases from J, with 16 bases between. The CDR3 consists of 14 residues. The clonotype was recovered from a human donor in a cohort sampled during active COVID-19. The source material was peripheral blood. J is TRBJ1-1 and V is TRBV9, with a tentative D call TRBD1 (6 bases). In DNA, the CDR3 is TGTGCCAGCAGCCCCACTCTGAACAGGGCTGAAGCTTTCTTT. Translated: CASSPTLNRAEAFF.